The 25 T cell receptor beta chains in this list originate from one sample, sequenced in a study of T cells in localized non-small cell lung cancer. Some clones are missing from TCRdb's copy, which holds only in-frame ones; the method was immunoSEQ multiplex PCR. The sample records 50,000 to 70,000 clones, approximately 80% being singletons. The sample was PBMCs, taken before any cancer treatment. These receptors were collected from a man aged 40 to 70 with stage II lung adenocarcinoma.

The chain has TRBV7-2 and TRBJ1-2, with 7 bases fitting TRBD1. Unmatched junction bases numbered 7, after V lost 2 bases and J lost 4 bases. The germline V gene encodes CDR1 SGHTA and CDR2 FQGNSA. The CDR3 is 15 residues long. This CDR3 is CASSLLRDSPYGYTF. The CDR3 DNA is TGTGCCAGCAGCTTACTTAGGGACAGCCCCTATGGCTACACCTTC.

The V and J genes are TRBV11-3 and TRBJ2-1; perhaps TRBD2 as D (6 bases). Germline V lookup: CDR1 SGHNT, CDR2 YENEEA. The CDR3 covers 15 residues. Trimming shortened V by 4 bases and J by 10 bases, and 20 bases separated the two germline ends. This chain's CDR3 is CASSSLEGEGREQFF. The CDR3 DNA sequence: TGTGCCAGCAGCTCCCTGGAGGGTGAAGGGAGGGAGCAGTTCTTC.

This clone was seen a few times. The chain is built from TRBV18 and TRBJ1-2; D gene ambiguous. Germline V CDR1 and CDR2: KGHSH, LQKENI. Trimming pared 1 base from V and 2 bases from J, leaving 11 bases between. The CDR3 has 15 amino acids. CDR3 amino acids: CASSPQQGLNYGYTF. The CDR3 DNA reads TGTGCCAGCTCACCACAGCAAGGATTAAACTATGGCTACACCTTC. The full variable domain, with the rest looked up from reference TRBV18 and TRBJ1-2, is NAGVMQNPRHLVRRRGQEARLRCSPMKGHSHVYWYRQLPEEGLKFMVYLQKENIIDESGMPKERFSAEFPKEGPSILRIQQVVRGDSAAYFCASSPQQGLNYGYTFGSGTRLTVV.

The chain has TRBV5-6 and TRBJ1-6, with 7 bases aligning to TRBD1. J gave up 6 bases and V 2 bases, and 5 bases lay outside the gene matches. Looked up from germline, CDR1 is SGHDT and CDR2 is YYEEEE. This CDR3 comprises 15 residues. CDR3 sequence: CASSLGTVRNSPLHF. CDR3 sequence (DNA): TGTGCCAGCAGCTTAGGGACAGTGCGTAATTCACCCCTCCACTTT.

The gene calls are TRBV29-1 and TRBJ2-1; D unresolved. With 7 bases removed from V and 5 bases from J, the gap between germline ends came to 21 bases. The CDR3 covers 15 residues. The germline CDR1 and CDR2 sequences are SQVTM and ANQGSEA. CDR3 region: CSAKTSKGPNNEQFF. For the CDR3, the DNA is TGCAGCGCCAAGACTTCGAAGGGCCCAAACAATGAGCAGTTCTTC.

The chain couples TRBV4-3 to TRBJ2-7, with a tentative D call TRBD1 (5 bases). Germline assignment: CDR1 LGHNA and CDR2 YSLEER. V was trimmed by 0 bases and J by 3 bases, leaving 12 bases between them. The CDR3 consists of 15 residues. Written as DNA, the CDR3 is TGCGCCAGCAGCCAAGATTGGCAGGGAAACTACGAGCAGTACTTC. As protein: CASSQDWQGNYEQYF.

This sequence joins TRBV11-2 and TRBJ2-1, with D perhaps matching TRBD1 (5 bases). CDR3 size: 15 residues. Germline V gene data show CDR1 as SGHAT and CDR2 as FQNNGV. Trimming removed 0 bases from V and 0 bases from J, with 6 bases in between. The CDR3 sequence: CASSLEGVSYNEQFF. DNA for the CDR3: TGTGCCAGCAGCTTAGAAGGGGTCTCCTACAATGAGCAGTTCTTC.

The chain carries TRBV7-9 and TRBJ1-2; unclear D gene. Germline V lookup: CDR1 SEHNR, CDR2 FQNEAQ (reference sequence). This CDR3 contains 11 residues. V gave up 3 bases and J gave up 7 bases, with 6 bases separating them. The CDR3 DNA reads as TGTGCCAGCAGCTTGGAGTTTGGCTACACCTTC. Translating gives CASSLEFGYTF.

This sequence joins TRBV12-5 and TRBJ1-1, with 11 bases fitting TRBD1. The CDR3 length is 14 residues. Looked up from germline, CDR1 is LGHNT and CDR2 is FRNRAP. V lost 5 bases and J lost 3; bases outside the gene matches: 2. CDR3 DNA sequence: TGTGCTAGTGGTCGGACAGGGGGCCACACTGAAGCTTTCTTT. It is translated as CASGRTGGHTEAFF.

The chain employs TRBV10-2 and TRBJ2-3; no clear D. Germline V gene data show CDR1 as WSHSY and CDR2 as SAAADI. This CDR3 has 15 amino acids. Deletions cut 0 bases from V and 0 bases from J, with 7 bases between. The CDR3 here is CASSESSSSTDTQYF. In DNA, the CDR3 is TGCGCCAGCAGTGAGTCTAGCTCTAGCACAGATACGCAGTATTTT.

In this sample, this clone turned up a few times. This chain uses TRBV4-2 with TRBJ1-5; tentatively, D is TRBD1 (5 bases). Germline V lookup: CDR1 LGHNA, CDR2 YNFKEQ. The CDR3 consists of 15 residues. With 1 base removed from V and 0 bases from J, the gap between germline ends came to 7 bases. CDR3 in amino acids: CASSQVGDSNQPQHF. The CDR3 DNA reads TGTGCCAGCAGCCAAGTGGGGGATAGCAATCAGCCCCAGCATTTT.

This rearrangement joins TRBV4-3 to TRBJ1-2; tentative D call: TRBD1 (5 bases). The CDR3 is 19 residues long. Trimming left V 2 bases short and J 0 bases short, with 22 bases between. The germline V gene has CDR1 LGHNA and CDR2 YSLEER. Written as DNA, the CDR3 is TGCGCCAGCAGCCAACTGGGAGGAGGGGAGACCACGGCTAACTATGGCTACACCTTC. Translated: CASSQLGGGETTANYGYTF.

This chain links TRBV7-2 with TRBJ1-2, with unresolved D. This CDR3 comprises 13 residues. V lost 1 base and J 4 bases, leaving 7 bases between the germline ends. Germline V gives CDR1 SGHTA, CDR2 FQGNSA. CDR3 region: CASSLDGGYGYTF. As DNA, the CDR3 is TGTGCCAGCAGCTTAGACGGCGGCTATGGCTACACCTTC.

This clone occurred a few times. The CDR3 DNA follows: TGCGCCAGCAGCTTCAGGGGAAGGAACACTGAAGCTTTCTTT. Protein: CASSFRGRNTEAFF. The rearrangement joins TRBV5-1 to TRBJ1-1, with D perhaps TRBD1 (6 bases). Trimming took 2 bases from V and 1 from J, leaving 9 bases between them. The germline V gene encodes CDR1 SGHRS and CDR2 YFSETQ. This CDR3 spans 14 amino acids.

V gene TRBV6-5 combines with J gene TRBJ1-1, with TRBD1 as a possible D gene (6 bases). CDR1 is MNHEY and CDR2 is SVGAGI in the germline V gene. The V gene lost 4 bases and the J gene lost 6 bases, with 21 bases spanning the gap. This CDR3 has 16 amino acids. The CDR3 DNA reads as TGTGCCAGCAGTTTTTCCCGGGACATCGGAGGCTCTGAAGCTTTCTTT. Protein: CASSFSRDIGGSEAFF.

This clone has just a few counts. This rearrangement joins TRBV5-4 to TRBJ2-5, with D maybe TRBD1 (6 bases). CDR1 and CDR2 from the germline V gene are SGHNT and YYREEE (reference sequence). The CDR3 contains 15 residues. The V gene lost 4 bases and the J gene lost 0 bases, with 13 bases spanning the gap. CDR3 in DNA: TGTGCCAGCAGCCGTCGGGACACCTACCAAGAGACCCAGTACTTC. It translates to CASSRRDTYQETQYF.

The chain couples TRBV7-2 to TRBJ1-4; D unclear. The CDR3 totals 14 residues. The germline gives CDR1 SGHTA, CDR2 FQGNSA. V shed 5 bases and J shed 7 bases, with 14 bases lying between them. This CDR3 is CASSRLDGFEKLFF. CDR3 sequence (DNA): TGTGCCAGCAGCCGCTTGGACGGCTTTGAAAAACTGTTTTTT.

The chain links TRBV5-1 to TRBJ2-7; D is tentatively TRBD1 or TRBD2 (5 bases each). The CDR3 covers 13 residues. Per the germline V gene, CDR1 is SGHRS and CDR2 is YFSETQ. V was shortened by 0 bases and J by 7 bases, with 11 bases between the two germline ends. This CDR3 is CASSLGGAREQYF. CDR3 DNA sequence: TGCGCCAGCAGCTTGGGAGGGGCCCGGGAGCAGTACTTC.

The chain uses TRBV14 and TRBJ2-3, with unresolved D. The CDR3 length is 12 residues. The ends were cut back, 1 base at V and 7 bases at J, with 6 bases in the middle. Germline loops: CDR1 SGHDN, CDR2 FVKESK. DNA of the CDR3: TGTGCCAGCAGCCAAGGACACTATACGCAGTATTTT. Protein product: CASSQGHYTQYF.

The chain joins TRBV7-3 to TRBJ1-1; D not resolved. The CDR3 covers 16 residues. Germline CDR1 and CDR2: SGHTA and FQGTGA. V was shortened by 0 bases and J by 3 bases, with 14 bases between the two germline ends. The CDR3 DNA reads as TGTGCCAGCAGCTTAACGGCTGACACCAGGTACACTGAAGCTTTCTTT. As protein: CASSLTADTRYTEAFF.

This sequence joins TRBV5-4 and TRBJ2-2; possibly TRBD2 for D (6 bases). V was clipped by 4 bases and J by 7 bases, with 14 bases between them. This CDR3 is 14 amino acids long. Germline CDR1 and CDR2: SGHNT and YYREEE (reference sequence). CDR3 bases: TGTGCCAGCAGCACGGGACTTCCCAGCGGGGAGCTGTTTTTT. It yields the protein CASSTGLPSGELFF. Variable domain in full (rest from reference TRBV5-4 and TRBJ2-2): ETGVTQSPTHLIKTRGQQVTLRCSSQSGHNTVSWYQQALGQGPQFIFQYYREEENGRGNFPPRFSGLQFPNYSSELNVNALELDDSALYLCASSTGLPSGELFFGEGSRLTVL.

V is TRBV19 and J is TRBJ2-7, with D maybe TRBD2 (5 bases). CDR3 size: 13 residues. The germline V gene encodes CDR1 LNHDA and CDR2 SQIVND (reference sequence). With 3 bases removed from V and 3 bases from J, the gap between germline ends came to 9 bases. The DNA for the CDR3 is TGTGCCAGTAGTATTCTACTAGACTACGAGCAGTACTTC. Its translation is CASSILLDYEQYF.

This clone was seen only a few times. This rearrangement joins TRBV7-2 to TRBJ2-2; D may be TRBD2 (5 bases). The CDR3 has 13 amino acids. Per the germline V gene, CDR1 is SGHTA and CDR2 is FQGNSA. Trimming cost V 7 bases and J 0 bases, with 6 bases left between them. CDR3 residues: CASTGTNTGELFF. CDR3 bases: TGTGCCAGCACCGGGACGAACACCGGGGAGCTGTTTTTT. The full variable domain, its missing parts supplied by reference TRBV7-2 and TRBJ2-2, is GAGVSQSPSNKVTEKGKDVELRCDPISGHTALYWYRQSLGQGLEFLIYFQGNSAPDKSGLPSDRFSAERTGGSVSTLTIQRTQQEDSAVYLCASTGTNTGELFFGEGSRLTVL.

The chain carries TRBV4-1 and TRBJ2-7, with 13 bases fitting TRBD2. V was clipped by 4 bases and J by 4 bases; unmatched bases: 4. CDR1 and CDR2 (germline): MGHRA, YSYEKL. This CDR3 is 15 amino acids long. CDR3 nucleotides: TGCGCCAGCAGCCCTGGACTAGCGGGAGTATACGAGCAGTACTTC. This translates into CASSPGLAGVYEQYF.

The chain joins TRBV6-6 to TRBJ1-1; D is uncertain. Germline V gives CDR1 MNHNY, CDR2 SVGAGI (reference sequence). The CDR3 spans 14 residues. The V end lost 4 bases, the J end lost 5 bases, and 14 bases lay between the germline ends. The CDR3 bases are TGTGCCAGCAGTTCCTCCGAGAGGGTTACTGAAGCTTTCTTT. It encodes CASSSSERVTEAFF.